The rows below give T cell receptor beta chains drawn from one sample of a study of T cells in Graves' hyperthyroidism and ophthalmopathy. Each CDR3 protein gets one entry after TCRdb re-called the multiplex PCR reads with MiXCR. The profile shows nearly 750,000 distinct CDR3 sequences, around 40% of them singletons. The sequenced sample was blood. The receptors here all came from a woman in her forties with Graves' hyperthyroidism. The CDR3 runs from the conserved cysteine through the conserved F or W. A D gene is named only where the DNA matches it firmly. Rows may omit the clone size; those that give it use once, few, many or a size class.

j_call: TRBJ1-1; v_call: TRBV9; d_call: TRBD1; clone_size: -; cdr3_nt: TGTGCCAGCAGCGAGGACAGGGGCCGCGAGGCTTTCTTT; cdr3_aa: CASSEDRGREAFF
j_call: TRBJ2-2; v_call: TRBV6-5; d_call: -; clone_size: few; cdr3_nt: TGTGCCAGCAGTACTTTCGACAGGTTTGGAGGGGAGCTGTTTTTT; cdr3_aa: CASSTFDRFGGELFF
j_call: TRBJ1-3; v_call: TRBV6-5; d_call: TRBD1; clone_size: -; cdr3_nt: TGTGCCAGCACCTGGACAGGTGCTGGAAACACCATATATTTT; cdr3_aa: CASTWTGAGNTIYF
j_call: TRBJ2-2; v_call: TRBV5-1; d_call: -; clone_size: many; cdr3_nt: TGCGTCACGAGAGGCGCGAACACCGGGGAGCTGTTTTTT; cdr3_aa: CVTRGANTGELFF
j_call: TRBJ2-5; v_call: TRBV11-2; d_call: TRBD2; clone_size: -; cdr3_nt: TGTGCCAGCAGCCAATCAAAGACTTTAGGACTAGCGGGAGTGGAGGAGACCCAGTACTTC; cdr3_aa: CASSQSKTLGLAGVEETQYF
j_call: TRBJ2-2; v_call: TRBV7-2; d_call: TRBD2; clone_size: -; cdr3_nt: TGTGCCAGCAGCTTAGTGGTACTAGCGGTAACTAACACCGGGGGGCTGTTTTTT; cdr3_aa: CASSLVVLAVTNTGGLFF
j_call: TRBJ2-7; v_call: TRBV12-3/TRBV12-4; d_call: -; clone_size: -; cdr3_nt: TGTGCCAGCACCTTGACAGGCCCCTACGAGCAGTACTTC; cdr3_aa: CASTLTGPYEQYF
j_call: TRBJ1-6; v_call: TRBV27; d_call: -; clone_size: many; cdr3_nt: TGTGCCAGCAGTTTCGAGGGGGGAAATTCACCCCTCCACTTT; cdr3_aa: CASSFEGGNSPLHF
j_call: TRBJ2-2; v_call: TRBV6-5; d_call: TRBD2; clone_size: -; cdr3_nt: TGTGCCAGCAGTTACCGGGGGGGTAGCGGGTCTACCGCGAACACCGGGGAGCTGTTTTTT; cdr3_aa: CASSYRGGSGSTANTGELFF
j_call: TRBJ2-7; v_call: TRBV27; d_call: -; clone_size: few; cdr3_nt: TGTGCCAGCAGTTTCGGTCGTACCTACGAGCAGTACTTC; cdr3_aa: CASSFGRTYEQYF
j_call: TRBJ2-2; v_call: TRBV19; d_call: TRBD1; clone_size: -; cdr3_nt: TGTGCCAGTAGTATTGACAGGGTTCACACCGGGGAGCTGTTTTTT; cdr3_aa: CASSIDRVHTGELFF
j_call: TRBJ1-2; v_call: TRBV29-1; d_call: -; clone_size: -; cdr3_nt: TGCAGCGCCGGGACCGGGGATGATTATGGCTACACCTTC; cdr3_aa: CSAGTGDDYGYTF
j_call: TRBJ1-4; v_call: TRBV7-9; d_call: -; clone_size: many; cdr3_nt: TGTGCCAGCAGCTTGGCGGTCGGAGAGCTAAATGAAAAACTGTTTTTT; cdr3_aa: CASSLAVGELNEKLFF
j_call: TRBJ2-5; v_call: TRBV6-1; d_call: -; clone_size: -; cdr3_nt: TGTGCCAGCACCGGCGTGCACGGGGTGGGGACCCAGTACTTC; cdr3_aa: CASTGVHGVGTQYF
j_call: TRBJ1-2; v_call: TRBV10-3; d_call: -; clone_size: -; cdr3_nt: TGTGCCATCAGTGAGGCCTACTCCCTATATGGCTACACCTTC; cdr3_aa: CAISEAYSLYGYTF
j_call: TRBJ2-7; v_call: TRBV27; d_call: TRBD1; clone_size: few; cdr3_nt: TGTGCCAGCAGTTATATAACCGGGACAGGGATCTCCTACGAGCAGTACTTC; cdr3_aa: CASSYITGTGISYEQYF
j_call: TRBJ1-5; v_call: TRBV2; d_call: -; clone_size: many; cdr3_nt: TGTGCCAGACGCAGGGTATCCCAGCCCCAGCATTTT; cdr3_aa: CARRRVSQPQHF
j_call: TRBJ1-1; v_call: TRBV12-3/TRBV12-4; d_call: TRBD1; clone_size: -; cdr3_nt: TGTGCCAGCAGCCCCAACCGGGACAGGCTTCATACTTTCTTT; cdr3_aa: CASSPNRDRLHTFF
j_call: TRBJ1-1; v_call: TRBV20-1; d_call: TRBD1; clone_size: few; cdr3_nt: TGCAGTGCTAGAGGGGACAGCCTTGATTTTGAAGCTTTCTTT; cdr3_aa: CSARGDSLDFEAFF
j_call: TRBJ1-2; v_call: TRBV15; d_call: -; clone_size: -; cdr3_nt: TGTGCCACCAGCGGGGACGGTGATGGCTACACCTTC; cdr3_aa: CATSGDGDGYTF
j_call: TRBJ1-5; v_call: TRBV20-1; d_call: -; clone_size: many; cdr3_nt: TGCAGTGCTGGGGGGGGACCTAATCAGCCCCAGCATTTT; cdr3_aa: CSAGGGPNQPQHF
j_call: TRBJ1-3; v_call: TRBV15; d_call: -; clone_size: many; cdr3_nt: TGTGCCACCAGCAAGGCTGACTCTGGAAACACCATATATTTT; cdr3_aa: CATSKADSGNTIYF
j_call: TRBJ1-1; v_call: TRBV29-1; d_call: -; clone_size: -; cdr3_nt: TGCAGCAGTTTGGAGCCTAGGAACACTGAAGCTTTCTTT; cdr3_aa: CSSLEPRNTEAFF
j_call: TRBJ2-2; v_call: TRBV10-1; d_call: TRBD2; clone_size: -; cdr3_nt: TGCGCCAGCTCGGAACTAGCGGGGGCCGGGGAGCTGTTTTTT; cdr3_aa: CASSELAGAGELFF
j_call: TRBJ2-3; v_call: TRBV29-1; d_call: -; clone_size: -; cdr3_nt: TGCAGCGCCTGGAAGGACAGAACCAATACGCAGTATTTT; cdr3_aa: CSAWKDRTNTQYF
j_call: TRBJ1-1; v_call: TRBV5-1; d_call: -; clone_size: -; cdr3_nt: TGCGCCAGCAGCTTGGATGGGGGATTACCTGAAGCTTTCTTT; cdr3_aa: CASSLDGGLPEAFF
j_call: TRBJ1-2; v_call: TRBV2; d_call: -; clone_size: few; cdr3_nt: TGTGCCAGCAGCCGCATGGACTATGGCTACACCTTC; cdr3_aa: CASSRMDYGYTF
j_call: TRBJ2-1; v_call: TRBV10-3; d_call: -; clone_size: -; cdr3_nt: TGTGCCATCACAGGGGGGAGGTACAATGAGCAGTTCTTC; cdr3_aa: CAITGGRYNEQFF
j_call: TRBJ2-7; v_call: TRBV20-1; d_call: TRBD1; clone_size: many; cdr3_nt: TGCAGTGCTCTAACGGGACAGGGGGGCTACGAGCAGTACTTC; cdr3_aa: CSALTGQGGYEQYF
j_call: TRBJ2-2; v_call: TRBV7-9; d_call: -; clone_size: few; cdr3_nt: TGTGCCAGCAGCCCCCCCCAGAGCAGATACACCGGGGAGCTGTTTTTT; cdr3_aa: CASSPPQSRYTGELFF
j_call: TRBJ1-6; v_call: TRBV6-2/TRBV6-3; d_call: -; clone_size: few; cdr3_nt: TGTGCCAGCAGTTACTCTCCGGGGGGAAATTCACCCCTCCACTTT; cdr3_aa: CASSYSPGGNSPLHF
j_call: TRBJ2-7; v_call: TRBV7-2; d_call: -; clone_size: -; cdr3_nt: TGCGCCAGCAGCCAAGATTCGGGGACTCTAACCTACGAGCAGTACTTC; cdr3_aa: CASSQDSGTLTYEQYF
j_call: TRBJ2-6; v_call: TRBV12-3/TRBV12-4; d_call: -; clone_size: -; cdr3_nt: TGTGCCAGCAGTTTAAGGCAGTTAAAGTCTGGGGCCAACGTCCTGACTTTC; cdr3_aa: CASSLRQLKSGANVLTF
j_call: TRBJ2-7; v_call: TRBV19; d_call: -; clone_size: few; cdr3_nt: TGTGCCAGTAGTATCGCTAAGGCACCCTCCTACGAGCAGTACTTC; cdr3_aa: CASSIAKAPSYEQYF
j_call: TRBJ2-3; v_call: TRBV7-8; d_call: -; clone_size: few; cdr3_nt: TGTGCCAGCAGACTATTAACATCGGATACGCAGTATTTT; cdr3_aa: CASRLLTSDTQYF
j_call: TRBJ1-1; v_call: TRBV7-2; d_call: TRBD1; clone_size: few; cdr3_nt: TGTGCCAGCAGCTTAGTTACAGGACAGGGGGTTTTTTTGGCTGAAGCTTTCTTT; cdr3_aa: CASSLVTGQGVFLAEAFF
j_call: TRBJ2-2; v_call: TRBV25-1; d_call: TRBD2; clone_size: few; cdr3_nt: TGTGCCAGCAGAGGCGGGAGCTCTACCGGGGAGCTGTTTTTT; cdr3_aa: CASRGGSSTGELFF
j_call: TRBJ2-7; v_call: TRBV5-4; d_call: -; clone_size: -; cdr3_nt: TGTGCCAGCAGCTTGGAACAGGACTACTACGAGCAGTACTTC; cdr3_aa: CASSLEQDYYEQYF
j_call: TRBJ1-1; v_call: TRBV12-3/TRBV12-4; d_call: -; clone_size: many; cdr3_nt: TGTGCCAGCAGTCAACGGGGGGGTTGGAACACTGAAGCTTTCTTT; cdr3_aa: CASSQRGGWNTEAFF
j_call: TRBJ2-7; v_call: TRBV2; d_call: TRBD2; clone_size: -; cdr3_nt: TGTGCCAGCAGTGAAATGGCTAGCGGGCCAATGTACGAGCAGTACTTC; cdr3_aa: CASSEMASGPMYEQYF
j_call: TRBJ2-5; v_call: TRBV7-2; d_call: -; clone_size: few; cdr3_nt: TGTGCCAGCAGCTTAGCCCGGAGGGGGGAGACCCAGTACTTC; cdr3_aa: CASSLARRGETQYF
j_call: TRBJ1-4; v_call: TRBV7-9; d_call: -; clone_size: few; cdr3_nt: TGTGCCAGCAGCTTACCCGTTGAAAAACTGTTTTTT; cdr3_aa: CASSLPVEKLFF
j_call: TRBJ2-2; v_call: TRBV12-3/TRBV12-4; d_call: TRBD1; clone_size: -; cdr3_nt: TGTGCCAGCACCCCGACAGGGCGGAACACCGGGGAGCTGTTTTTT; cdr3_aa: CASTPTGRNTGELFF
j_call: TRBJ2-2; v_call: TRBV12-3/TRBV12-4; d_call: -; clone_size: many; cdr3_nt: TGTGCCAGCAGGCCAACAGTGAACACCGGGGAGCTGTTTTTT; cdr3_aa: CASRPTVNTGELFF
j_call: TRBJ2-6; v_call: TRBV7-2; d_call: -; clone_size: many; cdr3_nt: TGTGCCAGCAGCATTAGGTCTGGCTCTGGGGCCAACGTCCTGACTTTC; cdr3_aa: CASSIRSGSGANVLTF
j_call: TRBJ2-5; v_call: TRBV5-1; d_call: TRBD1; clone_size: -; cdr3_nt: TGCGCCAGCAGCTTCGGGACAGGGCTGGTCGGAGAGACCCAGTACTTC; cdr3_aa: CASSFGTGLVGETQYF
j_call: TRBJ2-6; v_call: TRBV12-3/TRBV12-4; d_call: -; clone_size: few; cdr3_nt: TGTGCCAGCAGTTCTTTTAATGGGAGGGGGGCCAACGTCCTGACTTTC; cdr3_aa: CASSSFNGRGANVLTF
j_call: TRBJ1-1; v_call: TRBV7-2; d_call: TRBD1; clone_size: once; cdr3_nt: TGTGTCAGCAGCCAGTACAGGGGGGAAAACACTGAAGCTTTCTTT; cdr3_aa: CVSSQYRGENTEAFF
j_call: TRBJ1-6; v_call: TRBV7-3; d_call: TRBD1; clone_size: -; cdr3_nt: TGTGCCAGCACCATCGGGGACAGGGGGCGAGGTTCACCCCTCCACTTT; cdr3_aa: CASTIGDRGRGSPLHF
j_call: TRBJ1-1; v_call: TRBV5-1; d_call: TRBD1; clone_size: -; cdr3_nt: TGCGCCAGCAGCTTGGTATCCGGGACAGCCCCGACTGAAGCTTTCTTT; cdr3_aa: CASSLVSGTAPTEAFF
j_call: TRBJ1-5; v_call: TRBV29-1; d_call: TRBD1; clone_size: -; cdr3_nt: TGCAGCGTTGGGACAGGGCTCAATCAGCCCCAGCATTTT; cdr3_aa: CSVGTGLNQPQHF
j_call: TRBJ1-5; v_call: TRBV2; d_call: -; clone_size: -; cdr3_nt: TGTGCCAGCAGTGGCACGGGCCCCAGCAATCAGCCCCAGCATTTT; cdr3_aa: CASSGTGPSNQPQHF
j_call: TRBJ1-2; v_call: TRBV6-5; d_call: -; clone_size: few; cdr3_nt: TGTGCCAGCAGTTACGAGCAGGGGCTGTGGTATGGCTACACCTTC; cdr3_aa: CASSYEQGLWYGYTF
j_call: TRBJ1-2; v_call: TRBV9; d_call: -; clone_size: many; cdr3_nt: TGTGCCAGCAGCGTAGCTCCGTCGGGGGAAGGCTACACCTTC; cdr3_aa: CASSVAPSGEGYTF
j_call: TRBJ1-6; v_call: TRBV7-2; d_call: -; clone_size: -; cdr3_nt: TGTGCCAGCAGCCGTAGAACAGGGAAGGGGTACGGTTCACCCCTCCACTTT; cdr3_aa: CASSRRTGKGYGSPLHF
j_call: TRBJ2-2; v_call: TRBV11-1; d_call: TRBD2; clone_size: -; cdr3_nt: TGTGCCAGCAGCGGAAATCGGGGGGGGCGGCTCTCCGGGGAGCTGTTTTTT; cdr3_aa: CASSGNRGGRLSGELFF
j_call: TRBJ1-1; v_call: TRBV15; d_call: -; clone_size: few; cdr3_nt: TGTGCCACCAGCAGAACCCGGGACGGGACTGAAGCTTTCTTT; cdr3_aa: CATSRTRDGTEAFF
j_call: TRBJ1-3; v_call: TRBV29-1; d_call: -; clone_size: many; cdr3_nt: TGCAGCGTCCGAGGGGCCGCCTGGGGGGCTGGAAACACCATATATTTT; cdr3_aa: CSVRGAAWGAGNTIYF
j_call: TRBJ1-1; v_call: TRBV29-1; d_call: TRBD1; clone_size: many; cdr3_nt: TGCAGCGGGACAGGGGACTCCAACACTGAAGCTTTCTTT; cdr3_aa: CSGTGDSNTEAFF
j_call: TRBJ2-1; v_call: TRBV2; d_call: -; clone_size: -; cdr3_nt: TGTGCCAGCAGTGAGACGAGCTTCCTGCAGTTCTTC; cdr3_aa: CASSETSFLQFF